The rows below give T cell receptor beta chains drawn from one sample of a study of patients and donors after allogeneic stem cell transplantation. TCRdb analysed the RT-PCR reads with MiXCR anew, one entry per CDR3 protein. The repertoire holds approximately 20,000 distinct CDR3 sequences, with roughly 4.5% as singletons. What was sequenced was blood, either unsorted or a sorted T cell fraction (not recorded which). These receptors all stem from a human donor who was either an allogeneic HSCT recipient or a stem cell or donor lymphocyte infusion donor (not recorded which). It is not recorded whose cells these are; they may come from a transplant donor. Both conserved end residues are part of each CDR3. D genes are given only for firm matches. Size is stated for part of the rows, as once, few or many counts, or as a class when the clone is expanded.

j_call: TRBJ2-2
v_call: TRBV7-3
clone_size: few
d_call: TRBD2
cdr3_aa: CAIGVSGRARRGELFF
cdr3_nt: TGTGCCATTGGAGTTAGCGGGAGGGCACGACGCGGGGAGCTGTTTTTT

j_call: TRBJ2-2
v_call: TRBV19
clone_size: NA
d_call: TRBD2
cdr3_aa: CASHGGANTGELFF
cdr3_nt: TGTGCCAGCCACGGGGGGGCGAACACCGGGGAGCTGTTTTTT

j_call: TRBJ2-7
v_call: TRBV20-1
clone_size: once
d_call: TRBD2
cdr3_aa: CSAYQGLTPYEQYF
cdr3_nt: TGCAGTGCCTATCAGGGACTAACTCCTTACGAGCAGTACTTC

j_call: TRBJ1-1
v_call: TRBV7-9
clone_size: many
d_call: TRBD1
cdr3_aa: CASSRTGGLNTEAFF
cdr3_nt: TGTGCCAGCAGCCGGACAGGGGGATTGAACACTGAAGCTTTCTTT

j_call: TRBJ1-2
v_call: TRBV6-1
clone_size: many
d_call: NA
cdr3_aa: CASSGPPGLYGYTF
cdr3_nt: TGTGCCAGCAGTGGTCCCCCGGGTCTCTATGGCTACACCTTC

j_call: TRBJ2-3
v_call: TRBV5-8
clone_size: NA
d_call: NA
cdr3_aa: CASSLVAAGVTDTQYF
cdr3_nt: TGTGCCAGCAGCTTGGTCGCGGCAGGGGTAACAGATACGCAGTATTTT

j_call: TRBJ2-3
v_call: TRBV7-8
clone_size: few
d_call: NA
cdr3_aa: CASSFVGRSRSDTQYF
cdr3_nt: TGTGCCAGCAGCTTCGTGGGGAGGTCGAGGTCAGATACGCAGTATTTT

j_call: TRBJ2-1
v_call: TRBV7-2
clone_size: many
d_call: TRBD1
cdr3_aa: CASSLDRTGVHEQFF
cdr3_nt: TGTGCCAGCAGCTTAGATAGGACAGGGGTGCATGAGCAGTTCTTC

j_call: TRBJ2-3
v_call: TRBV12-3/TRBV12-4
clone_size: many
d_call: TRBD2
cdr3_aa: CASRRTSGGVGTDTQYF
cdr3_nt: TGTGCCAGCCGCCGGACTAGCGGGGGGGTGGGCACAGATACGCAGTATTTT

j_call: TRBJ1-4
v_call: TRBV9
clone_size: NA
d_call: NA
cdr3_aa: CASSVEIQSDLFF
cdr3_nt: TGTGCCAGCAGCGTAGAGATTCAGTCCGACCTGTTTTTT

j_call: TRBJ2-1
v_call: TRBV7-7
clone_size: few
d_call: TRBD1
cdr3_aa: CASINDREYNEQFF
cdr3_nt: TGTGCTAGCATTAATGACAGGGAATACAATGAGCAGTTCTTC

j_call: TRBJ1-1
v_call: TRBV5-4
clone_size: NA
d_call: TRBD1
cdr3_aa: CASSPGGTGATEAFF
cdr3_nt: TGTGCCAGCAGTCCCGGGGGGACAGGGGCCACTGAAGCTTTCTTT

j_call: TRBJ2-5
v_call: TRBV3-1
clone_size: many
d_call: NA
cdr3_aa: CASSSWGETQYF
cdr3_nt: TGTGCCAGCAGCTCTTGGGGAGAGACCCAGTACTTC

j_call: TRBJ2-1
v_call: TRBV7-9
clone_size: many
d_call: NA
cdr3_aa: CASSLLGAEGLNEQFF
cdr3_nt: TGTGCCAGCAGCTTACTGGGTGCAGAAGGATTAAATGAGCAGTTCTTC

j_call: TRBJ1-1
v_call: TRBV12-3/TRBV12-4
clone_size: NA
d_call: NA
cdr3_aa: CASSFGWAGGLNTEAFF
cdr3_nt: TGTGCCAGCAGTTTCGGCTGGGCCGGGGGGCTGAACACTGAAGCTTTCTTT

j_call: TRBJ2-5
v_call: TRBV4-2
clone_size: few
d_call: TRBD2
cdr3_aa: CASSQEPPRGGRGQETQYF
cdr3_nt: TGTGCCAGCAGCCAAGAACCCCCCCGGGGGGGCCGGGGACAAGAGACCCAGTACTTC

j_call: TRBJ2-2
v_call: TRBV27
clone_size: many
d_call: NA
cdr3_aa: CASSLNRVGATGELFF
cdr3_nt: TGTGCCAGCAGTTTAAATCGGGTCGGGGCCACCGGGGAGCTGTTTTTT

j_call: TRBJ2-5
v_call: TRBV3-1
clone_size: many
d_call: TRBD2
cdr3_aa: CASSQGLAGETEKETQYF
cdr3_nt: TGTGCCAGCAGCCAGGGACTAGCGGGGGAAACAGAAAAAGAGACCCAGTACTTC

j_call: TRBJ2-2
v_call: TRBV6-5
clone_size: many
d_call: NA
cdr3_aa: CASSSLRGAGELFF
cdr3_nt: TGTGCCAGCAGTTCCCTCAGGGGAGCCGGGGAGCTGTTTTTT

j_call: TRBJ2-3
v_call: TRBV11-3
clone_size: many
d_call: NA
cdr3_aa: CASSLGGAWTDTQYF
cdr3_nt: TGTGCCAGCAGCTTAGGCGGGGCCTGGACAGATACGCAGTATTTT

j_call: TRBJ2-1
v_call: TRBV18
clone_size: many
d_call: TRBD2
cdr3_aa: CASSLLSGSSYNEQFF
cdr3_nt: TGTGCCAGCTCACTTCTTAGCGGGAGCTCCTACAATGAGCAGTTCTTC

j_call: TRBJ2-2
v_call: TRBV5-1
clone_size: many
d_call: NA
cdr3_aa: CASSLAQGLNTGELFF
cdr3_nt: TGCGCCAGCAGCTTGGCCCAGGGATTGAACACCGGGGAGCTGTTTTTT

j_call: TRBJ2-1
v_call: TRBV18
clone_size: NA
d_call: TRBD2
cdr3_aa: CASSLRLAGRRGEQFF
cdr3_nt: TGTGCCAGCTCCCTCAGACTAGCGGGAAGAAGGGGTGAGCAGTTCTTC

j_call: TRBJ2-7
v_call: TRBV9
clone_size: many
d_call: NA
cdr3_aa: CASSKGVGYEQYF
cdr3_nt: TGTGCCAGCAGTAAGGGCGTGGGCTACGAGCAGTACTTC

j_call: TRBJ1-1
v_call: TRBV3-1
clone_size: many
d_call: NA
cdr3_aa: CASSQDWRGAFF
cdr3_nt: TGTGCCAGCAGCCAAGACTGGAGGGGAGCTTTCTTT

j_call: TRBJ1-2
v_call: TRBV28
clone_size: many
d_call: TRBD1
cdr3_aa: CASSLQGATDYGYTF
cdr3_nt: TGTGCCAGCAGTTTACAGGGGGCTACGGACTATGGCTACACCTTC

j_call: TRBJ1-6
v_call: TRBV5-6
clone_size: few
d_call: NA
cdr3_aa: CASSLGLGVGYSPLHF
cdr3_nt: TGTGCCAGCAGCTTAGGTTTAGGCGTCGGGTATTCACCCCTCCACTTT

j_call: TRBJ2-2
v_call: TRBV27
clone_size: medium-sized
d_call: NA
cdr3_aa: CASTSLGSFTGELFF
cdr3_nt: TGTGCCAGCACTTCCCTTGGATCCTTTACCGGGGAGCTGTTTTTT

j_call: TRBJ2-3
v_call: TRBV20-1
clone_size: NA
d_call: TRBD2
cdr3_aa: CSARASGSGADTQYF
cdr3_nt: TGCAGTGCTAGAGCTAGCGGGAGTGGGGCAGATACGCAGTATTTT

j_call: TRBJ1-2
v_call: TRBV20-1
clone_size: many
d_call: TRBD1
cdr3_aa: CSARSRGRGYGYTF
cdr3_nt: TGCAGTGCTAGAAGCAGGGGGCGCGGCTATGGCTACACCTTC

j_call: TRBJ2-1
v_call: TRBV4-1
clone_size: many
d_call: TRBD2
cdr3_aa: CASSLAGLSYNEQFF
cdr3_nt: TGCGCCAGCAGCCTAGCGGGCCTCTCCTACAATGAGCAGTTCTTC

j_call: TRBJ1-6
v_call: TRBV6-1
clone_size: many
d_call: TRBD1
cdr3_aa: CASSPRTGGDSPLHF
cdr3_nt: TGTGCCAGCAGCCCAAGGACAGGCGGGGATTCACCCCTCCACTTT

j_call: TRBJ1-6
v_call: TRBV6-1
clone_size: many
d_call: NA
cdr3_aa: CASSRDIYNSPLHF
cdr3_nt: TGTGCCAGCAGCCGGGACATATATAATTCACCCCTCCACTTT